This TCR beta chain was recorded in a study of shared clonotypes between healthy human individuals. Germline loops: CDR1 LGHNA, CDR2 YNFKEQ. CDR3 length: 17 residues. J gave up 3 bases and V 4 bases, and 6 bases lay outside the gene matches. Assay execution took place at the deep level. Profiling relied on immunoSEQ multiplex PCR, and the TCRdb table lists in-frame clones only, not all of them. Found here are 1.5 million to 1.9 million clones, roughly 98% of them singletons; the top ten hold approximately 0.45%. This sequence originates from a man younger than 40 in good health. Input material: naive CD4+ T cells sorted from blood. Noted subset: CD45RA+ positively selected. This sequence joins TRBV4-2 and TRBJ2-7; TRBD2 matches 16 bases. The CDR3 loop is CASSPGLAGGAIYEQYF. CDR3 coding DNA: TGTGCCAGCAGCCCGGGACTAGCGGGAGGGGCGATCTACGAGCAGTACTTC.